This T cell receptor beta chain originates from a study of blood T cells in healthy people across ages. A second about 6 to 12 cycle PCR used barcoded and J-beta primers. Unique molecular identifiers of 12 random nucleotides labeled each cDNA. MiXCR was run by TCRdb on the 5' RACE reads, yielding one entry per CDR3 protein. The data contain 800,000 or so distinct CDR3 sequences, approximately 59% of them singletons. Study outcomes and limitations: Per-million-T-cell TCR beta diversity fell roughly linearly with age.

This clonotype was seen a few times. Its antigen is currently unknown. Each of the donors had around 10 milliliters of peripheral blood drawn into EDTA-treated Vacutainer tubes. Isolated per sample were at least 7 million PBMCs. CDR1 and CDR2 from the germline V gene are SGHTA and FQGNSA. The CDR3 length is 13 residues. Material: blood. V and J are TRBV7-2 and TRBJ2-4; D not certain. The assigned J gene may be wrong: the sequence end matches TRBJ2-7 better. This sequence was found in a man aged 25-45 years in good health. Written as DNA, the CDR3 is TGTGCCAGCAGCTTAGTCTCGCAGTACGAGCAGTACTTC. Its translation: CASSLVSQYEQYF.